The 7 T cell receptor beta chains below were found in one sample sequenced in a study of T cell repertoires in ileal Crohn's disease. Generated by immunoSEQ multiplex PCR, the TCRdb table keeps only in-frame clones and is missing some. This sample carries roughly 15,000 clones, roughly 70% of them seen once, and the ten largest clones take roughly 5.5%. What was sequenced was ileal tissue. The receptor source for this set is an adult with Crohn's disease.

J is TRBJ2-5 and V is TRBV9, with D tentatively TRBD2 (6 bases). This CDR3 region has 15 residues. CDR1 and CDR2 (germline): SGDLS, YYNGEE. V was clipped by 4 bases and J by 2 bases, with 15 bases between them. The CDR3 DNA is TGTGCCAGCAGCACCTTGGGGGGATCTCAAGAGACCCAGTACTTC. Translation gives CASSTLGGSQETQYF.

The chain uses TRBV10-3 and TRBJ1-2; 12 bases match TRBD1. CDR3 length equals 13 residues. CDR1 ENHRY and CDR2 SYGVKD come from the germline V gene. The ends lost 7 bases at V and 8 bases at J; junction bases unmatched: 5. The DNA for the CDR3 is TGTGCCATCACCCGGGACAGGGGGCTCGGCTACACCTTC. It translates to CAITRDRGLGYTF.

The V gene is TRBV27, the J gene TRBJ2-1; the match to TRBD2 covers 10 bases. Germline assignment: CDR1 MNHEY and CDR2 SMNVEV (reference sequence). CDR3 length: 16 residues. J gave up 3 bases and V 5 bases, and 7 bases lay outside the gene matches. The CDR3 protein is CASSAKERGGYNEQFF. The CDR3 DNA is TGTGCCAGCAGTGCGAAAGAGCGGGGGGGCTACAATGAGCAGTTCTTC.

This rearrangement joins TRBV5-1 to TRBJ2-2; D possibly corresponds to TRBD1 (5 bases). CDR3 length: 15 amino acids. Germline V lookup: CDR1 SGHRS, CDR2 YFSETQ. V dropped 0 bases and J dropped 6 bases, with 12 bases sitting between them. CDR3 loop: CASSLEPGWSGELFF. The CDR3 DNA reads as TGCGCCAGCAGCTTGGAACCAGGGTGGTCCGGGGAGCTGTTTTTT.

V gene TRBV18 combines with J gene TRBJ1-5, with a tentative D call TRBD1 (5 bases). V was cut by 4 bases and J by 3 bases, with 13 bases left in between. The CDR3 runs to 15 residues. Germline loops: CDR1 KGHSH, CDR2 LQKENI. CDR3 residues: CASSREQAINQPQHF. The CDR3 nucleotides read TGTGCCAGCTCACGAGAACAGGCGATCAATCAGCCCCAGCATTTT.

This chain links TRBV4-2 with TRBJ1-4; D call uncertain. The CDR3 is 17 residues long. Germline values: CDR1 LGHNA, CDR2 YNFKEQ. Trimming removed 0 bases from V and 0 bases from J, with 11 bases in between. The DNA of the CDR3 is TGTGCCAGCAGCCAAGATGGGAGATTTGCAACTAATGAAAAACTGTTTTTT. Its protein is CASSQDGRFATNEKLFF.

This clone has a single count. The rearrangement links TRBV5-1 to TRBJ1-5; 7 positions match TRBD1. Germline values: CDR1 SGHRS, CDR2 YFSETQ. This CDR3 region has 15 residues. Trimming removed 5 bases from V and 5 bases from J; junction bases left unmatched: 10. For the CDR3, the DNA is TGCGCCAGCAGGGGGGGAACAGGGGAGCATCAGCCCCAGCATTTT. Protein product: CASRGGTGEHQPQHF. The variable domain in full, completed from reference TRBV5-1 and TRBJ1-5, reads KAGVTQTPRYLIKTRGQQVTLSCSPISGHRSVSWYQQTPGQGLQFLFEYFSETQRNKGNFPGRFSGRQFSNSRSEMNVSTLELGDSALYLCASRGGTGEHQPQHFGDGTRLSIL.